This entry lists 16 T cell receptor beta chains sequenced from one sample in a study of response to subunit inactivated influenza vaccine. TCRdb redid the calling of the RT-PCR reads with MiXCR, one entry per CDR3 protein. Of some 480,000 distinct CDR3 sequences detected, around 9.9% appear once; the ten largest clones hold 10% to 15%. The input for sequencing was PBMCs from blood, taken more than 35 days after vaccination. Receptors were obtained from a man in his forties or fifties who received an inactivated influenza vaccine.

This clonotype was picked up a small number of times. CDR3 nucleotides: TGCAGTGCTAGAGGCCAGAGCCTATCCTACAATGAGCAGTTCTTC. Its translation is CSARGQSLSYNEQFF. The chain links TRBV20-1 to TRBJ2-1; D uncertain. Germline V lookup: CDR1 DFQATT, CDR2 SNEGSKA (reference sequence). The V and J ends lost 1 base and 1 base respectively, with 11 bases between them. The CDR3 is 15 amino acids.

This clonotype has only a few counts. CDR3 coding DNA: TGCGCCAGCAGCCAAAGGGGTTGGAATGAGCAGTTCTTC. It codes for CASSQRGWNEQFF. This chain joins TRBV4-1 and TRBJ2-1, with a weak D call TRBD1 (5 bases). This CDR3 has 13 amino acids. V was trimmed by 2 bases and J by 7 bases, leaving 9 bases between them. Germline V gene data show CDR1 as MGHRA and CDR2 as YSYEKL.

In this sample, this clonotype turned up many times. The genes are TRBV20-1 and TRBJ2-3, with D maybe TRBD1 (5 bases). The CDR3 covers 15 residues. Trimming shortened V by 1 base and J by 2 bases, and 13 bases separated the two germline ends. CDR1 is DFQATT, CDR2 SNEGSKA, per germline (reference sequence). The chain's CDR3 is CSARADRGITDTQYF. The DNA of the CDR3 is TGCAGTGCTAGAGCCGACAGAGGAATCACAGATACGCAGTATTTT.

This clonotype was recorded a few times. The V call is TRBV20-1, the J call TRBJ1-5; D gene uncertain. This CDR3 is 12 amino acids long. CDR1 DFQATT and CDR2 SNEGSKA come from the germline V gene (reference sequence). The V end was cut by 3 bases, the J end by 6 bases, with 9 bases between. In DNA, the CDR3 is TGCAGTGCTAGGAGGGCTGGTCAGCCCCAGCATTTT. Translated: CSARRAGQPQHF.

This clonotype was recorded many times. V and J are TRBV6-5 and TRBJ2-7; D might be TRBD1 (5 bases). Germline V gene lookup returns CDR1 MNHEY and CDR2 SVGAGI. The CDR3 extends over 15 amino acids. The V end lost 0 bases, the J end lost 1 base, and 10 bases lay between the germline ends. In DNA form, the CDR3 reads TGTGCCAGCAGTTACTCAGCAGGGTGGTCCTACGAGCAGTACTTC. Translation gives CASSYSAGWSYEQYF.

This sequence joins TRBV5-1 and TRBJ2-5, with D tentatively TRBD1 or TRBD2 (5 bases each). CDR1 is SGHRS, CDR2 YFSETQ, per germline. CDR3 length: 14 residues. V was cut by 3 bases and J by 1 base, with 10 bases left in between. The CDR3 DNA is TGCGCCAGCAGCTGGGAGAGGGGCCAAGAGACCCAGTACTTC. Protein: CASSWERGQETQYF.

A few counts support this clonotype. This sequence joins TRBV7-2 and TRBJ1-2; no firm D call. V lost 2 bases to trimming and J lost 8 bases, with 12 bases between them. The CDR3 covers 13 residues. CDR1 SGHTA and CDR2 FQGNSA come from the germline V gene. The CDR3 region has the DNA TGTGCCAGCAGCTTACCAGCCACGCGGGGCTACACCTTC. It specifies CASSLPATRGYTF.

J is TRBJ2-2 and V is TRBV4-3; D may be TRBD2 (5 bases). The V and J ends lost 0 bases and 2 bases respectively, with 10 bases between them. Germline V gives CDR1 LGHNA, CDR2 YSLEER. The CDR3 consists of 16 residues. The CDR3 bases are TGCGCCAGCAGCCAAGAGGGCGGGTTTAACACCGGGGAGCTGTTTTTT. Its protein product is CASSQEGGFNTGELFF.

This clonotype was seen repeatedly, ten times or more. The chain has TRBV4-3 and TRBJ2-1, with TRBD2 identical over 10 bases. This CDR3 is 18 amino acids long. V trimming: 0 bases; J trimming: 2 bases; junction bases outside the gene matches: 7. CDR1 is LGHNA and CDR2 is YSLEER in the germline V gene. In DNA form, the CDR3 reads TGCGCCAGCAGCCAAGATCGGGGAGCGGGAGGGCCCTACAATGAGCAGTTCTTC. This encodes CASSQDRGAGGPYNEQFF.

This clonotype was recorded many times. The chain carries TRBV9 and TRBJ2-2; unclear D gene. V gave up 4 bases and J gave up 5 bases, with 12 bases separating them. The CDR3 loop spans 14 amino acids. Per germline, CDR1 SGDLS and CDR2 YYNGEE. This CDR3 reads CASSPPRRTGELFF. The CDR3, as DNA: TGTGCCAGCAGCCCCCCGAGGAGAACCGGGGAGCTGTTTTTT.

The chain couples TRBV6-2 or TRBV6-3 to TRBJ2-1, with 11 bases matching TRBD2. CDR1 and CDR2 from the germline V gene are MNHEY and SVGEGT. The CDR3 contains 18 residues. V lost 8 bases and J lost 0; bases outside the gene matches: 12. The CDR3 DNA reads TGTGCCAGCGAGCCGGGACTAGCGGTTATACGCTCCTACAATGAGCAGTTCTTC. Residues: CASEPGLAVIRSYNEQFF.

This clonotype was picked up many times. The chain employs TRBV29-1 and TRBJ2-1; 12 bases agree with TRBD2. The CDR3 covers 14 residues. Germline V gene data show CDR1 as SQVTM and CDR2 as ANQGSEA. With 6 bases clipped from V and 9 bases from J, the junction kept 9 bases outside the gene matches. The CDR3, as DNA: TGCAGCGTCGCCCAACTAGCGGGAGGTGGTGAGCAGTTCTTC. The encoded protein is CSVAQLAGGGEQFF.

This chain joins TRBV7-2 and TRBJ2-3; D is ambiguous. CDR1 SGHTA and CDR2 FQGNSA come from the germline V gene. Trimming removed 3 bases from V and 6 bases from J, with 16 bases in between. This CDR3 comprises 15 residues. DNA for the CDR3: TGTGCCAGCAGCTTCCACCGGGCCCAAAGGGATACGCAGTATTTT. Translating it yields CASSFHRAQRDTQYF.

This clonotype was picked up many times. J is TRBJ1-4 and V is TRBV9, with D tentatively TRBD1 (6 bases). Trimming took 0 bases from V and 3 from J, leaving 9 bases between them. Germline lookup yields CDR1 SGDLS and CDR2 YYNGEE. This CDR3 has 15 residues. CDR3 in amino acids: CASSVEGQPNEKLFF. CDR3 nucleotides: TGTGCCAGCAGCGTAGAAGGACAGCCTAATGAAAAACTGTTTTTT.

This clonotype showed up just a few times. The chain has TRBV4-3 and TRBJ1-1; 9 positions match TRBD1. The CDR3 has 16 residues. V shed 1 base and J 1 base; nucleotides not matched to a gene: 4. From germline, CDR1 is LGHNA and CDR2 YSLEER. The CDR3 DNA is TGCGCCAGCAGCCAAGGTCCGGGACAGGGGAACACTGAAGCTTTCTTT. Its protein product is CASSQGPGQGNTEAFF.

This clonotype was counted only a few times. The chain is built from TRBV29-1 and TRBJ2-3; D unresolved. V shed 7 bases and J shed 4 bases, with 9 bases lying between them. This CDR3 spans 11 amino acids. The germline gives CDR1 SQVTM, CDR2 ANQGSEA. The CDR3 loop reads CSGEVSDTQYF. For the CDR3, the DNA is TGCAGCGGAGAGGTTTCAGATACGCAGTATTTT.